This TCR beta chain came from a study of blood T cell repertoires in COVID-19. In the study overall: The cDNA or gDNA used as material had been derived from T cells, B-cell-depleted T cells, or PBMCs.

The ends lost 6 bases at V and 5 bases at J; junction bases unmatched: 4. The CDR3 extends over 13 amino acids. Per the original data handling: Reference gene primer amplification in the assay estimated nucleated cell counts. Profiled with immunoSEQ multiplex PCR; TCRdb holds only in-frame clones, not every one. V, J and clone size were drawn from that table, and D and trimming were deduced from the DNA. The sample records approximately 260,000 clones, 70% to 85% being singletons. Turning to this clone: The sample holds other DNA sequences that translate to the same CDR3.

The source material was peripheral blood. V gene TRBV12-3 or TRBV12-4 combines with J gene TRBJ1-5; 7 positions agree with TRBD1. This TCR came from a woman aged 80 or over with acute or convalescent COVID-19. CDR3 bases: TGTGCCAGCAGCGACAGGGACGATCAGCCCCAGCATTTT. As protein: CASSDRDDQPQHF.